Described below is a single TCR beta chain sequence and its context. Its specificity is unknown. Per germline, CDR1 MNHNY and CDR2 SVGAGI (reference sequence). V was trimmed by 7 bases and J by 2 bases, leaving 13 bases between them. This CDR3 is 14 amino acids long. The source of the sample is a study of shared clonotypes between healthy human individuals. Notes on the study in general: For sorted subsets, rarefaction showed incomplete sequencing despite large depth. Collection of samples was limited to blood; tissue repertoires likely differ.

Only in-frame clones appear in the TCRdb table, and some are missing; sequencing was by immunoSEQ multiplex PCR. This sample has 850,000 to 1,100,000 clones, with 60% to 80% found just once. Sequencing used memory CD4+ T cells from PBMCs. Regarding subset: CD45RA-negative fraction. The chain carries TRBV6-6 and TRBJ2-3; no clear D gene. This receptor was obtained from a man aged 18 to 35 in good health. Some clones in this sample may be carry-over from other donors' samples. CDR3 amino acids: CASIVPGDTDTQYF. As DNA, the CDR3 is TGTGCCAGCATCGTCCCAGGAGACACAGATACGCAGTATTTT.